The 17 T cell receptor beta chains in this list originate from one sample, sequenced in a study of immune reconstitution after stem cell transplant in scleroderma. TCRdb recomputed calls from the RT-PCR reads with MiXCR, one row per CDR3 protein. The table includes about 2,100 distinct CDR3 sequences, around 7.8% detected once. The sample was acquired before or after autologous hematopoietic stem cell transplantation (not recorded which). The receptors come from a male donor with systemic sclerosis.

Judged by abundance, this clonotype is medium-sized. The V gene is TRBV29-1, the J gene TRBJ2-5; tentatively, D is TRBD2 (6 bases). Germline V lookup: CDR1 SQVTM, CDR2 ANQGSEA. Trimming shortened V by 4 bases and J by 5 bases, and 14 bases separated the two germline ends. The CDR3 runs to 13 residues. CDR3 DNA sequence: TGCAGCGTTGCCGGAGGGGATGGCGAGACCCAGTACTTC. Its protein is CSVAGGDGETQYF.

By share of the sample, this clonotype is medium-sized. The CDR3 protein is CASSALWGVEETQYF. CDR3 nucleotide sequence: TGTGCCAGCAGCGCGCTGTGGGGGGTTGAAGAGACCCAGTACTTC. This chain joins TRBV7-9 and TRBJ2-5; TRBD2 is a possible D gene (6 bases). CDR1 and CDR2 from the germline V gene are SEHNR and FQNEAQ (reference sequence). The CDR3 covers 15 residues. The V end was cut by 5 bases, the J end by 3 bases, with 16 bases between. Full variable domain (rest looked up from reference TRBV7-9 and TRBJ2-5): DTGVSQNPRHKITKRGQNVTFRCDPISEHNRLYWYRQTLGQGPEFLTYFQNEAQLEKSRLLSDRFSAERPKGSFSTLEIQRTEQGDSAMYLCASSALWGVEETQYFGPGTRLLVL.

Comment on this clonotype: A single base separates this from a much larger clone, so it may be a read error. The CDR3, as DNA: TGCAGTGCTGGGGTCACAGGGGGAATAACCTACAATGAGCAGTTCTTC. It translates to CSAGVTGGITYNEQFF. V is TRBV20-1 and J is TRBJ2-1; 8 bases match TRBD1. V gave up 5 bases and J gave up 2 bases; unmatched junction bases: 11. This CDR3 has 16 amino acids. Germline V gives CDR1 DFQATT, CDR2 SNEGSKA (reference sequence).

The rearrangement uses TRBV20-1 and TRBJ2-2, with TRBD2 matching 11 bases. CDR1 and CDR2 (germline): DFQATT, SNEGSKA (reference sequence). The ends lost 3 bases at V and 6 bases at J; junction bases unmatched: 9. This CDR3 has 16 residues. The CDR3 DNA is TGCAGTGCTAGCCCCTTTAGCGGGGGGGGATCCGGGGAGCTGTTTTTT. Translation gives CSASPFSGGGSGELFF.

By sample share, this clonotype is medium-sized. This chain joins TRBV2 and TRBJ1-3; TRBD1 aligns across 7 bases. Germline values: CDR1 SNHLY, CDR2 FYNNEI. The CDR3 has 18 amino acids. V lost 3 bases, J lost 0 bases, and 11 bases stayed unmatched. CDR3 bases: TGTGCCAGCAGTGACCAAAGGGGACAGTTTCTCTCTGGAAACACCATATATTTT. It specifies CASSDQRGQFLSGNTIYF.

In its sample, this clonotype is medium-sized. The CDR3: CSARQGSGETQYF. The CDR3 region has the DNA TGCAGTGCTAGACAGGGTTCGGGAGAGACCCAGTACTTC. The J gene is TRBJ2-5, the V gene TRBV20-1; D might be TRBD1 (5 bases). Germline-derived CDR1 and CDR2 are DFQATT and SNEGSKA (reference sequence). The CDR3 totals 13 residues. V was shortened by 2 bases and J by 4 bases, with 11 bases between the two germline ends.

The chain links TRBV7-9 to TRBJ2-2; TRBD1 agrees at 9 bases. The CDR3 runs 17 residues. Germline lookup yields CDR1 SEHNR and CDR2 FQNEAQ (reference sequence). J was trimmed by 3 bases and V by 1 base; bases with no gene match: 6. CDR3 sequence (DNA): TGTGCCAGCAGCTTAGTCCTACAGGGGGCTGACACCGGGGAGCTGTTTTTT. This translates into CASSLVLQGADTGELFF.

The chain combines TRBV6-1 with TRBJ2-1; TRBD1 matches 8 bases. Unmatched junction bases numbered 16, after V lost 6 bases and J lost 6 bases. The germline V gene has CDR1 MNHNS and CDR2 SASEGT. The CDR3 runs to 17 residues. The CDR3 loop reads CASSHLNTGGYSNEQFF. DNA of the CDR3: TGTGCCAGCAGCCACCTAAACACAGGGGGTTATAGCAATGAGCAGTTCTTC.

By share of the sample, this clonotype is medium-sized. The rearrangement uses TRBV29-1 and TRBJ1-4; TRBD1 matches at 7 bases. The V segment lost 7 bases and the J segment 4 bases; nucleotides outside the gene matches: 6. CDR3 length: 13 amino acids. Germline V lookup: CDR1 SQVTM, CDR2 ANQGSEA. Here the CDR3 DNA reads TGCAGCGCCACAGGGGCCCTTAATGAAAAACTGTTTTTT. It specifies CSATGALNEKLFF.

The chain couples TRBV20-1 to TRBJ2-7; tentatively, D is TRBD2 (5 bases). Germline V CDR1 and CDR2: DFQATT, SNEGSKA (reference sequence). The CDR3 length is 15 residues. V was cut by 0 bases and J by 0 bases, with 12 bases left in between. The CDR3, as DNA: TGCAGTGCTAGAGATCTCCGGGGTTCCTCCTACGAGCAGTACTTC. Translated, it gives CSARDLRGSSYEQYF.

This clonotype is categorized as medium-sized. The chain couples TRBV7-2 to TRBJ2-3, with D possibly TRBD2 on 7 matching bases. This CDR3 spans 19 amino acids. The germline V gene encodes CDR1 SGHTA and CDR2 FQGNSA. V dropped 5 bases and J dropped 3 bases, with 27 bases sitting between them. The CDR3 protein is CASSRFPRGSSGATDTQYF. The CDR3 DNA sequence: TGTGCCAGCAGCCGATTCCCGCGGGGGAGCTCGGGGGCTACAGATACGCAGTATTTT. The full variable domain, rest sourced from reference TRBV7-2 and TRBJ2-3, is GAGVSQSPSNKVTEKGKDVELRCDPISGHTALYWYRQSLGQGLEFLIYFQGNSAPDKSGLPSDRFSAERTGGSVSTLTIQRTQQEDSAVYLCASSRFPRGSSGATDTQYFGPGTRLTVL.

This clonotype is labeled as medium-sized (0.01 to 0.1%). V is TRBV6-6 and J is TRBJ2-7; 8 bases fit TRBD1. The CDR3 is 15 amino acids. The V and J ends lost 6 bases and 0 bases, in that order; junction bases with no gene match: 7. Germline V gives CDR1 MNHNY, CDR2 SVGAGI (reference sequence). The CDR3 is CASSSGQGFSYEQYF. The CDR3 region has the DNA TGTGCCAGCAGCTCCGGACAGGGCTTCTCCTACGAGCAGTACTTC.

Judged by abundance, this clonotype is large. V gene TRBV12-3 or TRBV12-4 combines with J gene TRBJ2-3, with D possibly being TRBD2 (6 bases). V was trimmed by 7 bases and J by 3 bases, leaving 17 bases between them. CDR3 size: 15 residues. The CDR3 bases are TGTGCCAGCACCGCGGGACCGCGGGGTACAGATACGCAGTATTTT. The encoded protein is CASTAGPRGTDTQYF.

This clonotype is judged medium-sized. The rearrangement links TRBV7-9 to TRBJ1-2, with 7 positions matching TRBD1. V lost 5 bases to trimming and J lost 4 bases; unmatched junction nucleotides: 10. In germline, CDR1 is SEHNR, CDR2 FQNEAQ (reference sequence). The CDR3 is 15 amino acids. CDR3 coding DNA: TGTGCCAGCAGCATGACCGGGACAGCGCTCTATGGCTACACCTTC. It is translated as CASSMTGTALYGYTF. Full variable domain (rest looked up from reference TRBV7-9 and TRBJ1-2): DTGVSQNPRHKITKRGQNVTFRCDPISEHNRLYWYRQTLGQGPEFLTYFQNEAQLEKSRLLSDRFSAERPKGSFSTLEIQRTEQGDSAMYLCASSMTGTALYGYTFGSGTRLTVV.

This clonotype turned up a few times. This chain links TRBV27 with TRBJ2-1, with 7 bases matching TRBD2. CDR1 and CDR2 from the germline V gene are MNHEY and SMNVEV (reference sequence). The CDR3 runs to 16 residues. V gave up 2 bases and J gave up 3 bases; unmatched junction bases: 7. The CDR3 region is CASSLEGGSDYNEQFF. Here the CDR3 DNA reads TGTGCCAGCAGTTTAGAAGGCGGGAGCGACTACAATGAGCAGTTCTTC.

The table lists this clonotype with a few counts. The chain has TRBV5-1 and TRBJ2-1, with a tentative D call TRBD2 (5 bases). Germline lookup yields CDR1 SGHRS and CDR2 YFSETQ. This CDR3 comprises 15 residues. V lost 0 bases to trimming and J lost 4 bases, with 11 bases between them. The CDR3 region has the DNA TGCGCCAGCAGCTTGGAGCGGCCCTTATACAATGAGCAGTTCTTC. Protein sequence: CASSLERPLYNEQFF.

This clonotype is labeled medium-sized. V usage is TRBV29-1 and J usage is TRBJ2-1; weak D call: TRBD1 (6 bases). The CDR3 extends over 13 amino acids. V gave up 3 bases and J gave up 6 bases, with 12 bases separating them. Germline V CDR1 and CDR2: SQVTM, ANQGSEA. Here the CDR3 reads CSVDRGLSNEQFF. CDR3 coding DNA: TGCAGCGTTGACAGGGGTCTGAGCAATGAGCAGTTCTTC.